This T cell receptor beta chain was obtained from a study of T cell changes during pregnancy in multiple sclerosis. Assay used: immunoSEQ multiplex PCR; TCRdb lists only in-frame clones, some missing. The sample records tens of thousands of clones, around 96% being singletons. J gave up 5 bases and V 3 bases, and 5 bases lay outside the gene matches. Germline V gene sequence: CDR1 MDHEN, CDR2 SYDVKM. The CDR3 covers 15 residues. Here the sequenced sample was CD8+ T cells from peripheral blood mononuclear cells, taken after pregnancy. The chain has TRBV28 and TRBJ2-1; 9 bases align to TRBD2. This TCR derives from a female donor with multiple sclerosis, enrolled in a pregnancy study. The chain's CDR3 is CASSFRGLADNEQFF. The CDR3 nucleotides read TGTGCCAGCAGTTTCCGGGGACTAGCAGACAATGAGCAGTTCTTC.